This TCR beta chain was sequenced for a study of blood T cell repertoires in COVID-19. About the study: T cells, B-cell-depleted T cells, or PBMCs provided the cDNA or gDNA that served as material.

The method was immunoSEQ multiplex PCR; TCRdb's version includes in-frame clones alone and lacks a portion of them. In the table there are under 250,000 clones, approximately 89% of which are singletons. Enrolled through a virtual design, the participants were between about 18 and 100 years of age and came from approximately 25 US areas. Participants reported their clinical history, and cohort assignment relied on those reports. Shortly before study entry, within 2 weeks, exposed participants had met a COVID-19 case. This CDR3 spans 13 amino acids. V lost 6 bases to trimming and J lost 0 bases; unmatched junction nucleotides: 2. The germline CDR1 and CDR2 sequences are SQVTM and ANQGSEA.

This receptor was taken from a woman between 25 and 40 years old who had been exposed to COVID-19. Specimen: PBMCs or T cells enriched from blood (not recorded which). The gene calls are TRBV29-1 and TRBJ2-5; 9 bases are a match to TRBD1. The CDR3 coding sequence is TGCAGCGTAGGACAGGGGCACCAAGAGACCCAGTACTTC. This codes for CSVGQGHQETQYF.